This T cell receptor (beta chain) derives from a study of graft-versus-host responses after intestinal transplantation. Study context: All of the recipients had induction that used anti-thymocyte globulin, then tacrolimus and steroids for around 3 years.

Germline V CDR1 and CDR2: DFQATT, SNEGSKA (reference sequence). The CDR3 runs to 11 residues. With 3 bases removed from V and 4 bases from J, the gap between germline ends came to 6 bases. Sequenced by immunoSEQ multiplex PCR; TCRdb stores in-frame clones only, minus some. The profile shows 85,000 to 90,000 clones, 91% of them singletons. About this clone itself: Its target is unknown.

The material sequenced was unstimulated CD4+ T cells sorted from spleen or lymph node cells, taken before transplant. This TCR was sampled from a human donor who was the organ donor for an intestinal transplant. V usage is TRBV20-1 and J usage is TRBJ2-5; D is unclear. CDR3 in amino acids: CSARRRETQYF. The CDR3 DNA reads as TGCAGTGCTAGGAGGAGAGAGACCCAGTACTTC.